This T cell receptor (beta chain) was identified during a study of neurological immune-mediated disorders (dated by TCRdb to 2018 to 2020). Regarding the research as a whole: Among the roughly 35 multiple sclerosis patients, approximately 30 had relapsing-remitting MS and 3 had secondary progressive MS. Using UMI-based sequencing, the study compared peripheral blood TCR-beta repertoires from patients with HTLV-I-associated myelopathy (HAM/TSP), patients with multiple sclerosis, and healthy controls. Longitudinal samples, technical triplicates and paired sorted CD4+ and CD8+ T-cell subsets, alongside PBMC samples, were included among the roughly 110 TCR-beta libraries. The cohort included 68 subjects: around 15 with HAM/TSP, about 35 with multiple sclerosis, and 20 or so healthy controls.

The germline V gene gives CDR1 as LGHNT and CDR2 as FRNRAP. The CDR3 holds 13 amino acids from the cysteine to the phenylalanine. Just CDR3 DNA is preserved here, 39 bases in frame from base 1. V lost 7 bases and J lost 5 bases; the stretch between them is 15 bases long. For sorted-subset TCR libraries, approximately 1 million sorted CD4+ or CD8+ T cells were used. Multiple sclerosis patients were enrolled in a US clinical protocol under which disease progression was evaluated by magnetic resonance imaging. PBMCs were separated from peripheral blood using Ficoll-Hypaque density gradient centrifugation and then cryopreserved in liquid nitrogen. Paired sorted CD4+ and CD8+ subsets came from healthy controls, HAM/TSP patients and MS patients. This clonotype was seen repeatedly, ten times or more. This receptor's antigen is unknown. Per-base qualities were not stored, and no clone one base away is much larger.

Results the study describes overall, beyond this receptor: The MS cluster was not associated with any clinical or MRI features, and the authors stated that larger cohorts are needed. Expanded clones from different subjects shared no identical CDR3 amino acid sequences, which suggests that TCR-beta repertoires were private in all groups. TCR clonal expansion was highest in HAM/TSP patients and lowest in MS patients, with MS patients falling below even healthy controls. Phylogenetic analysis grouped repertoires from 18 of 34 MS patients into a cluster of related CDR3 sequences, suggesting a possible repertoire-level signature.

cDNA synthesis used template-switch 5'RACE with a primer carrying a 10-nucleotide random unique molecular identifier tagging each TCR transcript. Over 170 million TCR-beta sequences, covering 15-18 subjects, were produced in each sequencing run. The RNeasy kit was used to extract total RNA. TCR-beta VDJ regions were amplified with primers for the TCR constant region and the 5'RACE anchor, using the KAPA Real-time Library Amplification kit. Sample indexes and Illumina adaptors were added in a first PCR, after which library yield was increased in a second PCR. After purification with Ampure beads, the TCR product of roughly 650 bp was size-selected on a 2% E-gel SizeSelection system. Before pooling, libraries had their quality checked on a Bioanalyzer, their concentration measured with Qubit, and their quantity determined with the Kapa Library Quantification kit. Paired-end 2 x 150 bp sequencing of the libraries was performed on an Illumina HiSeq 2500. To increase sequence diversity, roughly 24-32% phiX was spiked into each library pool. Per the authors' processing: Quality-filtered reads were processed with the UMI-based MiGEC pipeline, which removed over 75% of raw TCR sequences during error correction. IMGT germline references were used for alignment of VDJ genes, and clonotypes were defined by a unique CDR3 amino acid sequence together with V-J genes. Clonal expansion, Shannon diversity, and CDR3 relatedness (CalcPairwiseDistances, ClusterSamples) were evaluated with VDJtools, and phylogenetic trees were built with CLCbio workbench. A clone was classed as expanded if it had 8 or more unique UMIs, a cutoff based on coefficient-of-variation modelling across technical triplicates. TCRdb reprocessed the public reads (quality trimming at Q25 with fastp, clone calling with MiXCR) and kept in-frame beta chains. Under each unique CDR3 protein, matching rows form one entry showing the most common genes and DNA. It is TCRdb's table, rather than the study itself, that gives the V and J calls and clone size. Across this sample there are 10,000 to 12,000 distinct CDR3 sequences, with more than 20% seen only once. The ten largest make up roughly an eighth of the sample.

The specimen was CD8+ T cells from blood. This clonotype originated in a woman in her forties with multiple sclerosis. The V gene is TRBV12-5 and the J gene is TRBJ2-7; 5 matching bases give a weak D call of TRBD2. The sequenced DNA is TGTGCTAGTGCCCGGGGTCTTCGAGACGAGCAGTACTTC. This codes for CASARGLRDEQYF.